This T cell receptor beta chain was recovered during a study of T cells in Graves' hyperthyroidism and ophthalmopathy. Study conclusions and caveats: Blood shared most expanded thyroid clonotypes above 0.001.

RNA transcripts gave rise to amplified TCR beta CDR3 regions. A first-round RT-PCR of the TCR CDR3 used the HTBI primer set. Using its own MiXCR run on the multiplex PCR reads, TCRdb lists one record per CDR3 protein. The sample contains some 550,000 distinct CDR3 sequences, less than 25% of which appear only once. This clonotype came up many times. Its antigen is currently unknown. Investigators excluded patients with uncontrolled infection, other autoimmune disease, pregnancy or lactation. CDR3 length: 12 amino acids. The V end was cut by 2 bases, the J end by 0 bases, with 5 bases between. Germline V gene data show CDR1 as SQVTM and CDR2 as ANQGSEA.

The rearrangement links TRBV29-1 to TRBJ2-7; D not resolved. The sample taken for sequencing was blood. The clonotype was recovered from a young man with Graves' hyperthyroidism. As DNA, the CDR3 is TGCAGCGTTGAACAGTTCTCCTACGAGCAGTACTTC. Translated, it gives CSVEQFSYEQYF.